Below are 17 T cell receptor beta chains sequenced from a single sample in a study of neoadjuvant anti-PD-1 for oral cavity cancer. Noted time point: after neoadjuvant nivolumab, at surgical resection. Only in-frame clones appear in the TCRdb table, and some are missing; sequencing was by immunoSEQ multiplex PCR. The sample carries about 72,000 clones, more than 75% recorded once. Sequences were derived from PBMCs, sampled after nivolumab (anti-PD-1) treatment. These receptors were obtained from a person between 40 and 79 years old with oral cavity squamous cell carcinoma.

The chain couples TRBV27 to TRBJ1-2, with a possible D match to TRBD1 (5 bases). CDR1 is MNHEY and CDR2 is SMNVEV in the germline V gene (reference sequence). Trimming cost V 7 bases and J 3 bases, with 15 bases left between them. The CDR3 loop spans 14 amino acids. The CDR3 protein is CASKLSGLHYGYTF. In DNA form, the CDR3 reads TGTGCCAGCAAGTTGTCAGGGTTACACTATGGCTACACCTTC.

This chain links TRBV14 with TRBJ2-3; D gene uncertain. Trimming shortened V by 4 bases and J by 0 bases, and 14 bases separated the two germline ends. The CDR3 extends over 16 amino acids. Per germline, CDR1 SGHDN and CDR2 FVKESK. The CDR3: CASSRRLDPSTDTQYF. CDR3 sequence (DNA): TGTGCCAGCAGCCGGCGGCTAGACCCTAGCACAGATACGCAGTATTTT.

The chain couples TRBV28 to TRBJ2-5, with D perhaps given as TRBD1 or TRBD2 (5 bases each). Germline V gene sequence: CDR1 MDHEN, CDR2 SYDVKM. The CDR3 length is 17 residues. The germline V and J ends were trimmed by 5 bases and 7 bases, with 26 bases remaining between them. Here the CDR3 reads CASSVPRYTGDGGTQYF. CDR3 DNA: TGTGCCAGCAGTGTCCCCCGGTACACAGGTGATGGGGGGACCCAGTACTTC.

The genes are TRBV6-6 and TRBJ2-5; weak D call: TRBD2 (6 bases). Deletions cut 0 bases from V and 5 bases from J, with 13 bases between. The CDR3 has 15 amino acids. In germline, CDR1 is MNHNY, CDR2 SVGAGI (reference sequence). The CDR3 spells CASSYSRGGGETQYF. CDR3 coding DNA: TGTGCCAGCAGTTACTCGAGGGGCGGAGGGGAGACCCAGTACTTC.

The CDR3 bases are TGTGCCAGCAGTGGGGGACAGAGCAATCAGCCCCAGCATTTT. Translation gives CASSGGQSNQPQHF. This sequence joins TRBV6-1 and TRBJ1-5; TRBD1 matches 7 bases. CDR1 and CDR2 (germline): MNHNS, SASEGT. This CDR3 is 14 amino acids long. V dropped 4 bases and J dropped 1; count of bases not matched to a gene: 1.

The V gene is TRBV5-6, the J gene TRBJ2-7; 7 bases match TRBD2. V dropped 4 bases and J dropped 3; count of bases not matched to a gene: 10. CDR1 and CDR2 (germline): SGHDT, YYEEEE. The length of the CDR3 is 15 residues. CDR3 bases: TGTGCCAGCAGCGGGGGGGACGGAGTAATCTACGAGCAGTACTTC. Its translation is CASSGGDGVIYEQYF.

This sequence joins TRBV19 and TRBJ2-3; tentative D call: TRBD2 (6 bases). Per germline, CDR1 LNHDA and CDR2 SQIVND (reference sequence). V was cut by 6 bases and J by 4 bases, with 20 bases left in between. The CDR3 runs to 16 residues. CDR3 region: CASSFLAGRQSDTQYF. The CDR3, as DNA: TGTGCCAGTAGCTTCTTGGCGGGAAGACAGTCAGATACGCAGTATTTT.

This chain uses TRBV7-6 with TRBJ1-4; the D is unclear. Germline V gene data show CDR1 as SGHVS and CDR2 as FNYEAQ. Trimming cost V 0 bases and J 8 bases, with 7 bases left between them. The CDR3 contains 13 residues. CDR3: CASSLADGEKLFF. DNA of the CDR3: TGTGCCAGCAGCTTAGCGGACGGGGAAAAACTGTTTTTT. The full variable domain, rest sourced from reference TRBV7-6 and TRBJ1-4, is GAGVSQSPRYKVTKRGQDVALRCDPISGHVSLYWYRQALGQGPEFLTYFNYEAQQDKSGLPNDRFSAERPEGSISTLTIQRTEQRDSAMYRCASSLADGEKLFFGSGTQLSVL.

The chain links TRBV2 to TRBJ2-3; D assignment may be TRBD1 or TRBD2 (6 bases each). Trimming pared 4 bases from V and 7 bases from J, leaving 15 bases between. The germline CDR1 and CDR2 sequences are SNHLY and FYNNEI. This CDR3 is 14 amino acids long. CDR3 DNA sequence: TGTGCCAGCAGTGGAGTCGGGGGCGCAAATACGCAGTATTTT. Translating it yields CASSGVGGANTQYF.

The genes are TRBV5-1 and TRBJ1-1; D might be TRBD1 (6 bases). The germline CDR1 and CDR2 sequences are SGHRS and YFSETQ. This CDR3 has 12 amino acids. Trimming removed 4 bases from V and 4 bases from J, with 8 bases in between. In nucleotides, the CDR3 is TGCGCCAGCAGCCTGGACAGCACTGAAGCTTTCTTT. This gives the protein CASSLDSTEAFF.

The chain uses TRBV15 and TRBJ1-5; TRBD1 matches at 7 bases. The V segment lost 5 bases and the J segment 6 bases; nucleotides outside the gene matches: 10. The length of the CDR3 is 15 residues. Germline V gene sequence: CDR1 LNHNV, CDR2 YYDKDF (reference sequence). CDR3 loop: CATSGGTGVSQPQHF. The CDR3 DNA sequence: TGTGCCACCAGCGGTGGAACAGGGGTAAGTCAGCCCCAGCATTTT.

V and J are TRBV25-1 and TRBJ2-2; D remains unclear. Germline assignment: CDR1 MGHDK and CDR2 SYGVNS. The V gene lost 3 bases and the J gene lost 3 bases, with 8 bases spanning the gap. This CDR3 is 14 amino acids long. The CDR3 loop is CASSDGFDTGELFF. The CDR3 nucleotides are TGTGCCAGCAGTGACGGGTTCGACACCGGGGAGCTGTTTTTT.

There are a few counts of this clone. This rearrangement joins TRBV27 to TRBJ2-5; weak D call: TRBD2 (9 bases). Germline-derived CDR1 and CDR2 are MNHEY and SMNVEV (reference sequence). This CDR3 is 17 amino acids long. Trimming cost V 4 bases and J 1 base, with 19 bases left between them. The CDR3 coding sequence is TGTGCCAGCAGTTCCAGGGGGCTAGCGGGGATCCAAGAGACCCAGTACTTC. It is translated as CASSSRGLAGIQETQYF.

The chain couples TRBV29-1 to TRBJ2-1; TRBD2 agrees at 12 bases. This CDR3 spans 14 amino acids. Germline V lookup: CDR1 SQVTM, CDR2 ANQGSEA. Trimming took 4 bases from V and 8 from J; bases not matched to a gene: 6. CDR3 sequence: CSVVLSSGRDEQFF. The CDR3 DNA is TGCAGCGTTGTTCTCTCTAGCGGGAGGGATGAGCAGTTCTTC.

The rearrangement uses TRBV6-1 and TRBJ1-1; TRBD1 is a possible D gene (6 bases). This CDR3 is 14 amino acids long. V lost 6 bases to trimming and J lost 1 base, with 12 bases between them. Germline assignment: CDR1 MNHNS and CDR2 SASEGT. CDR3 DNA sequence: TGTGCCAGCAGCCGGGACATGGCGAACACTGAAGCTTTCTTT. It is translated as CASSRDMANTEAFF.

The chain is built from TRBV6-1 and TRBJ2-7; D call uncertain. Trimming took 4 bases from V and 6 from J, leaving 16 bases between them. The CDR3 extends over 14 amino acids. Germline loops: CDR1 MNHNS, CDR2 SASEGT. CDR3 DNA: TGTGCCAGCAGTGGAGATAGGGCGGTAGGCGAGCAGTACTTC. As protein: CASSGDRAVGEQYF.

The V and J genes are TRBV9 and TRBJ1-1, with 10 bases aligning to TRBD1. This CDR3 region has 15 residues. CDR1 SGDLS and CDR2 YYNGEE come from the germline V gene. V was clipped by 4 bases and J by 2 bases; unmatched bases: 5. CDR3 loop: CASSSLTGGNTEAFF. The CDR3, as DNA: TGTGCCAGCAGCTCTCTGACAGGGGGCAACACTGAAGCTTTCTTT.